What follows are 29 T cell receptor beta chains derived from one specimen sequenced in a study of tumor-infiltrating lymphocytes in primary liver carcinoma. TCR beta cDNA was made from roughly 500 ng total RNA with a constant-region primer. Construction of TCR beta libraries relied on three successive nested multiplex PCR rounds employing slightly modified ARM-PCR. Primers for the first two PCR rounds were TRBV1-TRBV30 forward primers and a C-beta reverse primer (around 10 cycles per round). TCRdb ran MiXCR on the multiplex PCR reads and lists one entry per CDR3 protein. The sample shows tens of thousands of distinct CDR3 sequences, approximately 70% of them seen only once. Both RNA and DNA were isolated together from about 20-30 mg of bulk tissue that had not been sorted. Sequencing was carried out using liver tumor tissue from sampling region 4. Subset denoted: tumor region T4, right-lateral pole. These receptors were obtained from a man in his forties or fifties with primary liver carcinoma and hepatitis B virus infection.

Ten or more counts support this clonotype. V usage is TRBV29-1 and J usage is TRBJ1-2; D gene unclear. The V end lost 6 bases, the J end lost 7 bases, and 18 bases lay between the germline ends. The CDR3 spans 13 residues. CDR1 SQVTM and CDR2 ANQGSEA come from the germline V gene. CDR3 nucleotide sequence: TGCAGCGTCCTATCGCCCCGCCACGTTGGCTACACCTTC. This codes for CSVLSPRHVGYTF.

In the case of this clonotype: A much more abundant neighbour one base away suggests this may be a read error. V and J are TRBV28 and TRBJ1-1; D may be TRBD1 (5 bases). V shed 2 bases and J shed 4 bases, with 14 bases lying between them. Per germline, CDR1 MDHEN and CDR2 SYDVKM. The CDR3 extends over 15 amino acids. The CDR3 reads CASSLQRGISTEAFF. In DNA form, the CDR3 reads TGTGCCAGCAGTTTACAGCGGGGCATTAGCACTGAAGCTTTCTTT. Supplemented by reference TRBV28 and TRBJ1-1, the full variable domain reads DVKVTQSSRYLVKRTGEKVFLECVQDMDHENMFWYRQDPGLGLRLIYFSYDVKMKEKGDIPEGYSVSREKKERFSLILESASTNQTSMYLCASSLQRGISTEAFFGQGTRLTVV.

This clonotype has just a few counts. In this CDR3 the conserved last residue, phenylalanine or tryptophan, is missing, so a read error is likely. The DNA is omitted, as the CDR3 cannot be located on it reliably, and the CDR3 follows TCRdb's listing. This sequence joins TRBV11-2 and TRBJ1-1; TRBD1 is taken as the D call from the table, unchecked against the DNA. The CDR3 region is 13 residues in length, termini included. The germline CDR1 and CDR2 sequences are SGHAT and FQNNGV. CDR3 sequence: CASSLGGGTEALL.

V gene TRBV29-1 combines with J gene TRBJ2-1, with a tentative D call TRBD2 (6 bases). The CDR3 runs 14 residues. V dropped 7 bases and J dropped 15 bases, with 28 bases sitting between them. Germline V gene sequence: CDR1 SQVTM, CDR2 ANQGSEA. The CDR3 loop is CSGRLVGRPGLLFF. CDR3 coding DNA: TGCAGCGGCCGACTAGTGGGAAGGCCTGGGCTTTTGTTCTTC.

The chain employs TRBV6-2 or TRBV6-3 and TRBJ2-7; 8 bases fit TRBD2. Germline CDR1 MNHEY, CDR2 SVGEGT. Trimming at V came to 5 bases and at J to 4 bases, leaving 13 bases not matched to a gene. There are 16 residues in the CDR3. The CDR3 reads CASSHYGGRTGYEQYF. CDR3 nucleotides: TGTGCCAGCAGTCACTATGGCGGGAGGACTGGTTACGAGCAGTACTTC.

For this clonotype: At one end, the junction sequence differs from germline, possibly due to a read error. J is TRBJ1-6 and V is TRBV6-5; D might be TRBD1 (6 bases). Germline V gene lookup returns CDR1 MNHEY and CDR2 SVGAGI. CDR3 length: 14 amino acids. In nucleotides, the CDR3 is TGTGCCAACAGTTATGGGGGCACCAATTCACCCCTCCACTTT. Translating gives CANSYGGTNSPLHF.

Comment on this clonotype: The conserved phenylalanine or tryptophan is not found at the CDR3 terminus, so this likely reflects a read error. No DNA is shown, since the ends of the CDR3 on it are uncertain; the CDR3 is the one TCRdb lists. The chain joins TRBV11-2 to TRBJ2-1; the tabulated D call, TRBD2, remains unverified against the DNA. The CDR3 has 16 amino acids, counting both end residues. Germline-derived CDR1 and CDR2 are SGHAT and FQNNGV. CDR3: CASSNSSTSRRGGGFY.

The chain joins TRBV29-1 to TRBJ2-1; D is undetermined. This CDR3 is built from 12 residues. From germline, CDR1 is SQVTM and CDR2 ANQGSEA. The CDR3 sequence: CSVLDEISEQFF. The CDR3 coding sequence is TGCAGTGTTCTTGATGAGATAAGTGAGCAGTTCTTC.

As concerns this clonotype: The CDR3 ends on some other residue instead of the conserved phenylalanine or tryptophan, so this is likely a read error. The rearrangement links TRBV6-2 or TRBV6-3 to TRBJ1-5, with a possible D match to TRBD1 (5 bases). The CDR3 extends over 13 amino acids. The germline V gene has CDR1 MNHEY and CDR2 SVGEGT. The CDR3 here is CASSQGRNQSQHS. CDR3 sequence (DNA): TGTGCCAGCAGCCAGGGACGGAATCAGTCCCAGCATTCT.

Turning to this clonotype: Germline is not matched at one junction end, which may reflect a read error. The V call is TRBV6-5, the J call TRBJ2-7, with D perhaps TRBD2 (6 bases). The V gene's germline CDR1 is MNHEY and CDR2 SVGAGI. The CDR3 is 14 residues long. The CDR3 sequence: CASSLTRGSYEQYF. The CDR3 coding sequence is TGTGCCAGTAGTTTGACACGGGGGTCCTACGAGCAGTACTTC.

In its sample, this clonotype was seen a few times. The V and J genes are TRBV18 and TRBJ1-2, with D possibly matching TRBD1 (5 bases). The V end lost 1 base, the J end lost 2 bases, and 11 bases lay between the germline ends. This CDR3 has 15 amino acids. The V gene's germline CDR1 is KGHSH and CDR2 LQKENI. The CDR3: CASSPLEDRNYGYTF. The CDR3 coding sequence is TGTGCCAGCTCACCACTCGAAGACAGAAACTATGGCTACACCTTC.

Only a few counts were recorded for this clonotype. A much more abundant neighbour one base away suggests this may be a read error. This rearrangement joins TRBV12-3 or TRBV12-4 to TRBJ1-1; TRBD1 matches at 8 bases. With V trimmed by 10 bases and J by 4 bases, 11 bases remained unmatched. This CDR3 comprises 14 residues. CDR3 nucleotides: TGTGCCAACACCCAGGGGGCTCTCGGCACTGAAGCTTTCTTT. Residues: CANTQGALGTEAFF.

The chain couples TRBV10-2 to TRBJ1-5, with D hard to call. The CDR3 sequence is 14 residues long. Germline V gives CDR1 WSHSY, CDR2 SAAADI. The CDR3 coding sequence is TGCGCTAACAGTGAGTCCGGCTCTGGTCAGCCCCAGCATTTT. This sequence encodes CANSESGSGQPQHF.

On this clonotype itself: Since the CDR3 does not end with the conserved phenylalanine or tryptophan, this likely comes from a read error. V usage is TRBV4-1 and J usage is TRBJ2-1; D ambiguous. Trimming took 0 bases from V and 5 from J, leaving 2 bases between them. CDR1 and CDR2 from the germline V gene are MGHRA and YSYEKL. CDR3 length equals 12 residues. CDR3 sequence reads: CASSQENNEQFS. The CDR3 region has the DNA TGCGCCAGCAGCCAAGAAAACAATGAGCAGTTCTCA.

V is TRBV11-2 and J is TRBJ2-2; TRBD2 aligns across 8 bases. J gave up 5 bases and V 4 bases, and 12 bases lay outside the gene matches. Per the germline V gene, CDR1 is SGHAT and CDR2 is FQNNGV. The CDR3 consists of 17 residues. This CDR3 is CASSSLSGGRATGELFF. DNA for the CDR3: TGTGCCAGCAGCTCTTTATCGGGGGGGAGGGCTACCGGGGAGCTGTTTTTT.

A note on this clonotype: This is likely a read error, given that the CDR3 carries no conserved phenylalanine or tryptophan at its end. The chain recombines TRBV4-1 with TRBJ2-1; D ambiguous. The length of the CDR3 is 13 residues. V lost 1 base, J lost 10 bases, and 11 bases lay in between. In germline, CDR1 is MGHRA, CDR2 YSYEKL. Here the CDR3 reads CASSQVGGREQFL. The DNA for the CDR3 is TGCGCCAGCAGCCAAGTGGGCGGAAGGGAGCAGTTCCTT.

CDR3 nucleotide sequence: TGTGCCAGCGGACATCAGTTCTATGGCTACACCTTC. Its translation is CASGHQFYGYTF. The J gene is TRBJ1-2, the V gene TRBV6-5; D may be TRBD1 (5 bases). In germline, CDR1 is MNHEY, CDR2 SVGAGI. CDR3 length equals 12 residues. Trimming took 8 bases from V and 4 from J, leaving 11 bases between them.

This sequence joins TRBV12-3 or TRBV12-4 and TRBJ2-7; TRBD1 is a possible D gene (6 bases). Trimming pared 9 bases from V and 2 bases from J, leaving 17 bases between. CDR3 length equals 14 residues. CDR3 DNA sequence: TGTGCCAGTAGTACCCAAAACAGGGCCTACGAGCAGTACTTC. It translates to CASSTQNRAYEQYF.

The table lists this clonotype with a few counts. The chain is built from TRBV19 and TRBJ2-1; TRBD2 agrees at 8 bases. Germline assignment: CDR1 LNHDA and CDR2 SQIVND (reference sequence). Germline trimming cut 5 bases from V and 8 bases from J; bases unmatched to any gene: 5. There are 13 residues in the CDR3. This CDR3 is CASSPGLAYEQFF. CDR3 coding DNA: TGTGCCAGTAGTCCCGGACTAGCCTATGAGCAGTTCTTC.

Points on this clonotype: No conserved phenylalanine or tryptophan ends this CDR3, so it is likely a read error. This rearrangement joins TRBV14 to TRBJ1-6; D unresolved. From germline, CDR1 is SGHDN and CDR2 FVKESK. This CDR3 is 14 amino acids long. Deletions cut 3 bases from V and 6 bases from J, with 9 bases between. The CDR3 DNA sequence: TGTGCCAGCAGCCAGTGGGCGGGTAATTCACCCCTCCACTAT. Amino acids: CASSQWAGNSPLHY.

The chain joins TRBV6-1 to TRBJ1-1; tentative D call: TRBD1 (5 bases). V lost 8 bases and J 1 base, leaving 17 bases between the germline ends. CDR1 and CDR2 (germline): MNHNS, SASEGT. This CDR3 is built from 15 residues. The CDR3 nucleotides read TGTGCCAGCGAGGGCTGGGGGATGGCGAACACTGAAGCTTTCTTT. It codes for CASEGWGMANTEAFF.

There are a few counts of this clonotype. V usage is TRBV6-6 and J usage is TRBJ1-6; the D gene is possibly TRBD1 (5 bases). This CDR3 region has 17 residues. Trimming shortened V by 5 bases and J by 10 bases, and 24 bases separated the two germline ends. Germline-derived CDR1 and CDR2 are MNHNY and SVGAGI (reference sequence). The chain's CDR3 is CASSRAGSSAGNSPLHF. The CDR3, as DNA: TGTGCCAGCAGTAGGGCGGGTTCCTCGGCAGGGAACTCACCCCTCCACTTT.

Notes on this clonotype: The final CDR3 position lacks the conserved phenylalanine or tryptophan, pointing to a likely read error. Because the CDR3's place on the DNA is in doubt, the DNA is left out and the CDR3 is given as listed by TCRdb. This sequence joins TRBV11-3 and TRBJ1-1; no DNA check was done on the table's D call, TRBD1. Germline V lookup: CDR1 SGHNT, CDR2 YENEEA. The CDR3 spans 13 residues, counting both ends. The CDR3 is CASSLSGGTEVFS.

Regarding this clonotype: The junction shows a germline mismatch at one end, possibly a read error. The chain combines TRBV11-1 with TRBJ2-7, with TRBD1 matching 7 bases. The CDR3 contains 18 residues. CDR1 and CDR2 from the germline V gene are SGHAT and FQDESV (reference sequence). This chain's CDR3 is CASSFNFAMTGQPYEQYF. CDR3 in DNA: TGTGCCAGCAGCTTCAACTTTGCCATGACAGGGCAACCCTACGAGCAGTATTTC.

A remark on this clonotype: The missing conserved phenylalanine or tryptophan at the end of this CDR3 makes a read error likely. The genes are TRBV11-2 and TRBJ2-7; D unclear. The germline CDR1 and CDR2 sequences are SGHAT and FQNNGV. The CDR3 runs 14 residues. Trimming pared 2 bases from V and 2 bases from J, leaving 10 bases between. The CDR3 is CASSLINTAYEQYL. In nucleotides, the CDR3 is TGTGCCAGCAGCTTAATTAACACTGCCTACGAGCAGTACTTG.

This clonotype was detected a few times. This may be a read error: a much more frequent sequence differs by one nucleotide. This chain links TRBV7-8 with TRBJ2-3, with D tentatively TRBD1 (5 bases). The ends were cut back, 10 bases at V and 5 bases at J, with 10 bases in the middle. From germline, CDR1 is SGHVS and CDR2 FQNEAQ. This CDR3 comprises 11 residues. The CDR3 spells CAIRVEDTQYF. The CDR3 coding sequence is TGTGCCATCAGGGTAGAAGATACGCAGTATTTT.

For this clonotype: Mismatch with germline at one junction end may stem from a read error. This rearrangement joins TRBV4-2 to TRBJ2-7, with 13 positions matching TRBD2. Germline V CDR1 and CDR2: LGHNA, YNFKEQ. CDR3 size: 17 residues. The CDR3 sequence: CAITGLAGVYKSYERYF. The CDR3 coding sequence is TGTGCCATTACTGGACTAGCGGGAGTCTATAAGTCCTACGAGCGGTACTTC.

Worth noting for this clonotype: This may stem from a read error, because a much larger clone lies one nucleotide away. The chain uses TRBV7-9 and TRBJ2-1; TRBD2 matches at 10 bases. The CDR3 consists of 17 residues. The germline V gene encodes CDR1 SEHNR and CDR2 FQNEAQ (reference sequence). CDR3 in amino acids: CASSSLSGTSAYNEQLF. CDR3 in DNA: TGTGCCAGCAGCTCCCTCTCCGGGACTAGCGCTTACAATGAGCAGCTCTTC.

This clonotype was found many times. The V and J genes are TRBV29-1 and TRBJ2-2, with a possible D match to TRBD1 (5 bases). Germline V lookup: CDR1 SQVTM, CDR2 ANQGSEA. The CDR3 has 11 amino acids. Trimming cost V 4 bases and J 10 bases, with 10 bases left between them. CDR3 nucleotides: TGCAGCGTTGGGACATTTGAGGAGCTGTTTTTT. Translated, it gives CSVGTFEELFF.